This T cell receptor (beta chain) was profiled in a study of T-cell reconstitution after alpha-beta-depleted transplantation in children. Unique molecular identifiers tagged the TCRbeta library. TCRdb redid the calling of the PCR reads with MiXCR, one entry per CDR3 protein. The profile shows 780,000 or so distinct CDR3 sequences, around 15% of them singletons. The CDR3 runs 13 residues. Trimming left V 3 bases short and J 8 bases short, with 13 bases between. The chain is built from TRBV12-3 or TRBV12-4 and TRBJ1-1; unclear D gene. This receptor was taken from a male patient under 18 who had a stem cell transplant for acute lymphoblastic leukemia, so the T cells may come from the graft donor. The sample was PBMCs, mostly from graft donor cells, taken 360 days after TCRalphabeta/CD19-depleted stem cell transplant. The CDR3 bases are TGTGCCAGCAGTTTTTCCGTACGGGGAGAAGCTTTCTTT. Translated, it gives CASSFSVRGEAFF.